This T cell receptor (beta chain) was profiled in a study of Tregs in tolerant kidney transplant recipients. The nonmyeloablative bone marrow transplants came from related graft donors, with transient mixed chimerism. Unstimulated Tregs (CD4+CD25+CD127-) and CD4+CD25- non-Tregs were sorted from PBMCs. Per germline, CDR1 SEHNR and CDR2 FQNEAQ (reference sequence). The CDR3 loop spans 15 amino acids. With 5 bases clipped from V and 9 bases from J, the junction kept 15 bases outside the gene matches. Produced via immunoSEQ multiplex PCR; TCRdb's table is partial and in-frame only. The profile shows 74,000 or so clones, about 91% of them singletons.

The genes are TRBV7-9 and TRBJ1-1; 7 nucleotides agree with TRBD1. Source: CD4+ T cells from blood (PBMCs), taken 24 months after the transplant. The sequence was collected from a human patient who received a combined kidney and bone marrow transplant. The T cells may partly be graft donor cells. The CDR3 region is CASSLWDRRSLKAFF. The CDR3 DNA reads TGTGCCAGCAGCCTGTGGGACAGACGATCTCTAAAAGCTTTCTTT.